This T cell receptor (beta chain) was found in a study of memory CD4+ T cells and cytomegalovirus serostatus. Single viable CD3+CD4+CD8-CD45RO+ cells were sorted as the memory CD4+ T cells. Germline V lookup: CDR1 MNHEY, CDR2 SMNVEV (reference sequence). This CDR3 is 16 amino acids long. Trimming took 5 bases from V and 0 from J; bases not matched to a gene: 4. Only in-frame clones appear in the TCRdb table, and some are missing; sequencing was by immunoSEQ multiplex PCR. The repertoire holds tens of thousands of clones, with about 74% as singletons. The V gene is TRBV27, the J gene TRBJ1-6; TRBD1 agrees at 7 bases. The sequenced sample was memory CD4+ T cells from blood. This TCR derives from an adult in good health and CMV-seronegative. The CDR3: CASSPRQGSYNSPLHF. Here the CDR3 DNA reads TGTGCCAGCAGTCCAAGACAGGGCTCCTATAATTCACCCCTCCACTTT.